This TCR beta chain was obtained from a study of blood T cell repertoires in COVID-19 (dated by TCRdb to between 2020 and 2021). Context from the whole study: The collaborator samples originated in the United States, Italy and Spain and spanned the acute and convalescent phases of COVID-19. Subjects who had been exposed to COVID-19, were actively infected with it, or had recovered from it provided the deeply sampled blood TCRbeta repertoires that made up the dataset. The sample metadata nearly always contained a de-identified subject ID, COVID-19 status, age in years and sex. The material from the prospective study consisted of cDNA or gDNA derived from T cells, B-cell-depleted T cells, or PBMCs. Samples were obtained from the ongoing ImmuneRACE study (first 160 participants) and from 1,254 subjects provided by 6 global collaborators. HLA class I and class II types, where available, came from metadata supplied by the sample provider rather than from assay-based typing. A freely available public database, intended as a resource for researchers studying the immune response to SARS-CoV-2, is where the repertoires were released. Overall results and qualifications from the work: The quantity of clinical and demographic metadata differed by source and by participant and was supplied without curation.

Each collaborating institution followed its own protocols to collect whole blood in K2EDTA tubes. For TCRbeta analysis, collaborators shipped samples in one of three forms: frozen whole blood, isolated PBMCs, or DNA extracted from either of those sample types. At the junction V is shortened by 5 bases and J by 2 bases; bases outside the gene matches: 6. There are 14 amino acids in the CDR3, from cysteine to phenylalanine inclusive. CDR3 DNA is the only sequence kept; it has 42 bases, read in frame from the first base. The germline V gene (reference sequence) supplies CDR1 GTSNPN and CDR2 SVGIG. Worth noting for this clone: Its antigen is currently not known. No base-level quality is on record; no much larger clone is a single base apart.

TCRbeta CDR3 regions were amplified from genomic DNA by means of the immunoSEQ Assay, a bias-controlled multiplex PCR. In the paper's pipeline: The number of nucleated cells in each sample was estimated from the amplification of reference gene primers within the assay. To quantify the absolute abundance of each unique TCRbeta CDR3 rearrangement, sequence reads were collapsed and filtered. For each sample, productive Simpson clonality was calculated by taking the square root of Simpson's diversity index across productive rearrangements. The immuneACCESS repertoire file appears here via TCRdb, limited to in-frame rearrangements. These files lack a portion of the clones; in checked studies, under half of the deficit traces to unresolved V genes, and the cause of the others is not known. V and J calls and clone size are those listed in that table; D and trimming were worked out from the DNA. Here the sample has 30,000 to 40,000 clones; around 87% occur a single time. Around 25% of the sample lies in the top ten.

Sequencing was performed on peripheral blood. This chain is built from TRBV30 and TRBJ1-3; the central 7 bases match TRBD1. This clonotype was sampled from a man aged 55-75 years with active or convalescent COVID-19. The nucleotide sequence reads as follows: TGTGCCTGGGACCGAGACAGGGCTGGAAACACCATATATTTT. Its coded protein is CAWDRDRAGNTIYF.